The 20 T cell receptor beta chains listed next were all sequenced from one sample in a study of T cell responses to AZD1222 COVID-19 vaccine. The data were produced by immunoSEQ multiplex PCR, yet TCRdb's version contains in-frame clones alone and is incomplete. The sample carries about 170,000 clones, roughly 91% recorded once. The sequences come from peripheral blood, collected on day 0 of AZD1222 vaccination. All receptors come from an adult in good health.

The chain combines TRBV7-2 with TRBJ1-5; a possible D gene is TRBD1 (6 bases). This CDR3 is 15 amino acids long. In germline, CDR1 is SGHTA, CDR2 FQGNSA. V lost 5 bases and J lost 11, with 22 bases in between. CDR3: CASSRERTASGAQHF. The CDR3 DNA follows: TGTGCCAGCAGCCGGGAGAGGACAGCCTCAGGAGCCCAGCATTTT.

This rearrangement joins TRBV6-5 to TRBJ2-5, with D perhaps being TRBD1 or TRBD2 (5 bases each). Germline values: CDR1 MNHEY, CDR2 SVGAGI. The CDR3 is 14 amino acids. V was cut by 6 bases and J by 2 bases, with 13 bases left in between. CDR3 nucleotides: TGTGCCAGCAGCGGGGCAGACCTTCAAGAGACCCAGTACTTC. It is translated as CASSGADLQETQYF.

This rearrangement joins TRBV11-1 to TRBJ2-1; D uncertain. The V end lost 1 base, the J end lost 5 bases, and 9 bases lay between the germline ends. The CDR3 totals 14 residues. Per the germline V gene, CDR1 is SGHAT and CDR2 is FQDESV (reference sequence). This CDR3 reads CASSLDGYNNEQFF. The CDR3 coding sequence is TGTGCCAGCAGCTTAGACGGATATAACAATGAGCAGTTCTTC.

The chain uses TRBV27 and TRBJ1-5; D may be TRBD1 (5 bases). V lost 4 bases to trimming and J lost 3 bases, with 13 bases between them. This CDR3 spans 15 amino acids. Germline assignment: CDR1 MNHEY and CDR2 SMNVEV (reference sequence). The DNA of the CDR3 is TGTGCCAGCAGTTGGGGGGGGAACCACAATCAGCCCCAGCATTTT. Protein product: CASSWGGNHNQPQHF.

V and J are TRBV11-2 and TRBJ1-1; D may be TRBD1 (5 bases). Trimming removed 6 bases from V and 4 bases from J, with 15 bases in between. Germline CDR1 and CDR2: SGHAT and FQNNGV. The CDR3 runs 14 residues. The CDR3 coding sequence is TGTGCCAGCAGGCTATGGCCCGGGACCACTGAAGCTTTCTTT. It yields the protein CASRLWPGTTEAFF.

The chain links TRBV24-1 to TRBJ2-1; 9 bases are shared with TRBD2. The junction had 4 bases not matched to a gene; V was cut back by 4 bases and J by 7 bases. The CDR3 extends over 14 amino acids. Germline CDR1 KGHDR, CDR2 SFDVKD. The CDR3 sequence: CATSEAGGPNEQFF. Written as DNA, the CDR3 is TGTGCCACCAGTGAGGCGGGAGGGCCTAATGAGCAGTTCTTC.

The V and J genes are TRBV3-1 (or the pseudogene TRBV3-2) and TRBJ2-7; D ambiguous. The germline V gene has CDR1 LGHDT and CDR2 YNNKEL (reference sequence). This CDR3 is 13 amino acids long. V lost 5 bases and J 5 bases, leaving 13 bases between the germline ends. CDR3: CASSIASFDEQYF. The DNA of the CDR3 is TGTGCCAGCAGCATCGCCAGTTTTGACGAGCAGTACTTC.

This sequence joins TRBV28 and TRBJ2-7; tentatively, D is TRBD2 (5 bases). The length of the CDR3 is 13 residues. V shed 3 bases and J shed 6 bases, with 12 bases lying between them. The germline gives CDR1 MDHEN, CDR2 SYDVKM. The CDR3 region has the DNA TGTGCCAGCAGTTTCCTGAGGGTATCCGAGCAGTACGTC. Encoded protein: CASSFLRVSEQYV.

J is TRBJ2-2 and V is TRBV6-5; weak D call: TRBD1 (5 bases). Between the trimmed V and J ends, which lost 2 bases and 2 bases, there was a span of 12 bases. This CDR3 region has 16 residues. Germline V lookup: CDR1 MNHEY, CDR2 SVGAGI. The CDR3 nucleotides read TGTGCCAGCAGTTACCTCGGAAGGGGTAACACCGGGGAGCTGTTTTTT. The encoded protein is CASSYLGRGNTGELFF.

The chain links TRBV30 to TRBJ1-2; D is possibly TRBD1 (5 bases). This CDR3 comprises 12 residues. Germline V gene data show CDR1 as GTSNPN and CDR2 as SVGIG (reference sequence). The V end lost 8 bases, the J end lost 4 bases, and 14 bases lay between the germline ends. DNA of the CDR3: TGTGCCGGGGACGGAGGGGTCTATGGCTACACCTTC. It specifies CAGDGGVYGYTF.

The chain carries TRBV27 and TRBJ1-1; weak D call: TRBD1 (5 bases). Trimming removed 5 bases from V and 5 bases from J, with 12 bases in between. Germline-derived CDR1 and CDR2 are MNHEY and SMNVEV (reference sequence). The CDR3 is 13 residues long. The CDR3 spells CASSRQGWTEAFF. The CDR3 DNA sequence: TGTGCCAGCAGTCGGCAGGGATGGACTGAAGCTTTCTTT.

This chain uses TRBV9 with TRBJ2-2; TRBD2 matches 13 bases. This CDR3 contains 18 residues. J gave up 6 bases and V 0 bases, and 8 bases lay outside the gene matches. Germline V gene data show CDR1 as SGDLS and CDR2 as YYNGEE. The CDR3 reads CASSVGLAGGPGSGELFF. The CDR3 nucleotides read TGTGCCAGCAGCGTAGGACTAGCGGGGGGCCCAGGGTCCGGGGAGCTGTTTTTT.

The chain employs TRBV10-2 and TRBJ1-1; the D is unclear. Germline CDR1 is WSHSY and CDR2 is SAAADI. Trimming stripped 6 bases from V and 2 bases from J, with 1 base between. The CDR3 loop spans 10 amino acids. Written as DNA, the CDR3 is TGCGCCAGCAGCAACACTGAAGCTTTCTTT. As protein: CASSNTEAFF.

This clone has only one observation. The V call is TRBV9, the J call TRBJ2-2; TRBD1 aligns across 7 bases. Germline values: CDR1 SGDLS, CDR2 YYNGEE. Losses at the gene ends were 2 bases for V and 6 bases for J; bases not matched to a gene: 10. The CDR3 runs 16 residues. The CDR3: CASSVGPGRGSGELFF. For the CDR3, the DNA is TGTGCCAGCAGCGTCGGTCCAGGCAGGGGGTCCGGGGAGCTGTTTTTT.

The chain has TRBV7-2 and TRBJ2-1; TRBD2 matches 12 bases. V shed 3 bases, J shed 9 bases, and the junction held 9 bases outside the gene matches. Germline lookup yields CDR1 SGHTA and CDR2 FQGNSA. The CDR3 is 16 amino acids. The CDR3 DNA is TGTGCCAGCAGCTTGAGACTAGCGGGAGTATTGGGTGAGCAGTTCTTC. Its protein is CASSLRLAGVLGEQFF.

The V call is TRBV7-9, the J call TRBJ1-6; the D gene is possibly TRBD1 (5 bases). Germline loops: CDR1 SEHNR, CDR2 FQNEAQ (reference sequence). This CDR3 contains 14 residues. V was shortened by 5 bases and J by 7 bases, with 12 bases between the two germline ends. CDR3 loop: CASSGDSTNSPLHF. The CDR3, as DNA: TGTGCCAGCAGCGGAGACAGTACAAATTCACCCCTCCACTTT.

This clone was observed a single time. V usage is TRBV6-5 and J usage is TRBJ1-1; 7 bases align to TRBD1. The CDR3 contains 14 residues. The V and J ends lost 4 bases and 7 bases, in that order; junction bases with no gene match: 9. CDR1 MNHEY and CDR2 SVGAGI come from the germline V gene. For the CDR3, the DNA is TGTGCCAGCAGTTGGGGGACAGAGGTTGGTGAAGCTTTCTTT. This encodes CASSWGTEVGEAFF.

The chain recombines TRBV7-6 with TRBJ2-7; D is perhaps TRBD2 (6 bases). Trimming stripped 6 bases from V and 3 bases from J, with 12 bases between. Germline V gives CDR1 SGHVS, CDR2 FNYEAQ. The CDR3 sequence is 13 residues long. The CDR3 nucleotides read TGTGCCAGCAGTCGAGGACTAATCTACGAGCAGTACTTC. Residues: CASSRGLIYEQYF.

This chain links TRBV5-5 with TRBJ1-4, with D possibly TRBD1 on 5 matching bases. In germline, CDR1 is SGHKS, CDR2 YYEKEE (reference sequence). This CDR3 is built from 18 residues. Trimming removed 5 bases from V and 0 bases from J, with 20 bases in between. For the CDR3, the DNA is TGTGCCAGCAGTTCTACCCGACAGCTTCTTGCAACTAATGAAAAACTGTTTTTT. Protein product: CASSSTRQLLATNEKLFF.

The rearrangement links TRBV4-2 to TRBJ1-4; 8 bases fit TRBD1. Trimming took 0 bases from V and 0 from J; bases not matched to a gene: 9. Germline assignment: CDR1 LGHNA and CDR2 YNFKEQ. The CDR3 totals 19 residues. The CDR3 sequence: CASSQETPGQGATNEKLFF. The DNA for the CDR3 is TGTGCCAGCAGCCAAGAAACCCCCGGACAGGGAGCAACTAATGAAAAACTGTTTTTT.